The T cell receptor beta chain under discussion was sequenced for a study of OX40 agonist ivuxolimab in advanced cancers. Study as a whole: Every 2 weeks, patients received ivuxolimab intravenously, dosed at 0.01 to 10 mg/kg.

The J segment lost 5 bases and the V segment lost 7 bases, leaving 8 bases of the junction unmatched. The CDR3 has 15 amino acids. CDR1 and CDR2 from the germline V gene are LNHDA and SQIVND (reference sequence). As to this clone: The antigen remains undetermined.

TCRdb's copy holds only in-frame clones and misses some; the assay was immunoSEQ multiplex PCR. Found here are more than 95,000 clones, approximately 94% of them singletons; the top ten hold more than 0.15%. Findings of the study overall: On average, a greater number of expanded clones characterised CD8+ T cells relative to CD4+. Some patients without response likewise showed low normalized clonal expansion. In the 0.1 to 3.0 mg/kg range, CD4+ and CD8+ blood T cells had expanded clonally by week 6.

The chain joins TRBV19 to TRBJ2-5; 12 bases fit TRBD2. Material: CD4+ or CD8+ T cells sorted from blood, obtained in a trial of the OX40 agonist ivuxolimab. The receptor's source is an adult with an advanced solid tumor such as melanoma, head and neck, liver or kidney cancer. This CDR3 is CASTGRLAGVETQYF. The CDR3, as DNA: TGTGCCAGTACGGGCAGACTAGCGGGGGTGGAGACCCAGTACTTC. Looking up the rest from reference TRBV19 and TRBJ2-5 gives the full variable domain: DGGITQSPKYLFRKEGQNVTLSCEQNLNHDAMYWYRQDPGQGLRLIYYSQIVNDFQKGDIAEGYSVSREKKESFPLTVTSAQKNPTAFYLCASTGRLAGVETQYFGPGTRLLVL.